This TCR beta chain was obtained from a study of TIL therapy for anti-PD-1-resistant metastatic lung cancer. Time point defined: pre-treatment sample, taken before nivolumab and TIL therapy. CDR1 is MDHEN, CDR2 SYDVKM, per germline. This CDR3 has 16 amino acids. V dropped 5 bases and J dropped 7 bases, with 20 bases sitting between them. This was the immunoSEQ v3 assay. Libraries were sequenced to 2 million to 2.5 million read pairs (survey) or roughly 5-6.5 million (deep). Assay used: immunoSEQ multiplex PCR; TCRdb lists only in-frame clones, some missing. The sample contains 54,000 or so clones, around 79% of which appear only once.

This chain joins TRBV28 and TRBJ2-2, with D possibly matching TRBD1 (6 bases). This TCR came from a person between 25 and 79 years old with non-small cell lung cancer. The sequencing used blood, collected at baseline. CDR3 in DNA: TGTGCCAGCAGTCTTACTGCACAGGGAAACGGCGGGGAGCTGTTTTTT. It translates to CASSLTAQGNGGELFF.